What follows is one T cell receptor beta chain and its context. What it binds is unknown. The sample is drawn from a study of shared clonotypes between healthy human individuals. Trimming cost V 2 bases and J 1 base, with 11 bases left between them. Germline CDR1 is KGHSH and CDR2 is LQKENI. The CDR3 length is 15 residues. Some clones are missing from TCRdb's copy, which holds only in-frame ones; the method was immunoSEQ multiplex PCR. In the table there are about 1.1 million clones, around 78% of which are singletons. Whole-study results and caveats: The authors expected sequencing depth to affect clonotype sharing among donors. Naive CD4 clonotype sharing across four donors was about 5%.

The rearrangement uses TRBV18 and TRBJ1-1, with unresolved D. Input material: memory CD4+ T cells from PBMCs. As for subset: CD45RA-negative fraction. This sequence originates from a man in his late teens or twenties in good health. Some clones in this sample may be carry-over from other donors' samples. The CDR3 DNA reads TGTGCCAGCTCACCAGGAGTGGGGAGGAACACTGAAGCTTTCTTT. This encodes CASSPGVGRNTEAFF. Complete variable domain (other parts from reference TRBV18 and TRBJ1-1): NAGVMQNPRHLVRRRGQEARLRCSPMKGHSHVYWYRQLPEEGLKFMVYLQKENIIDESGMPKERFSAEFPKEGPSILRIQQVVRGDSAAYFCASSPGVGRNTEAFFGQGTRLTVV.